This T cell receptor (beta chain) was recorded in a study of identical twins. TCRdb ran MiXCR on the 5' RACE reads and lists one entry per CDR3 protein. The sample carries fewer than 450,000 distinct CDR3 sequences, approximately 10% recorded once. The CDR3 spans 14 residues. The V gene lost 3 bases and the J gene lost 7 bases, with 13 bases spanning the gap. Germline V gene sequence: CDR1 MNHEY, CDR2 SMNVEV (reference sequence). The sample consisted of naive T cells sorted from blood. V gene TRBV27 combines with J gene TRBJ1-5; weak D call: TRBD1 (5 bases). This TCR was sampled from a woman aged 45-65 years in good health. CDR3 region: CASSFRGEGQPQHF. The CDR3 coding sequence is TGTGCCAGCAGTTTTAGGGGAGAAGGGCAGCCCCAGCATTTT.